The 16 T cell receptor beta chains below all came from one sample that was sequenced in a study of T-cell memory formation after mild COVID-19. Each CDR3 protein gets one entry after TCRdb re-called the 5' RACE reads with MiXCR. The sample gives some 330,000 distinct CDR3 sequences, under 25% of which show up once; approximately 13% is in the top ten. Input material: PBMCs or a T cell subset sorted from them (not recorded which). These receptors were obtained from an adult woman who had mild COVID-19 (a few samples of this study predate the infection). Cell type and time point are not known.

The V gene is TRBV7-3, the J gene TRBJ2-2, with 8 bases identical to TRBD1. The length of the CDR3 is 15 residues. Germline V lookup: CDR1 SGHTA, CDR2 FQGTGA. Trimming removed 1 base from V and 6 bases from J; junction bases left unmatched: 4. In DNA, the CDR3 is TGTGCCAGCAGCTTAAACCCAGGGGGCTCCGGGGAGCTGTTTTTT. It is translated as CASSLNPGGSGELFF.

The genes are TRBV5-1 and TRBJ2-7; TRBD2 is a possible D gene (6 bases). Germline-derived CDR1 and CDR2 are SGHRS and YFSETQ. CDR3 length: 14 residues. V was trimmed by 2 bases and J by 5 bases, leaving 14 bases between them. For the CDR3, the DNA is TGCGCCAGCAGCTTTGGGGCGGGACGCAACGAGCAGTACTTC. Translating gives CASSFGAGRNEQYF. The variable domain in full, completed from reference TRBV5-1 and TRBJ2-7, reads KAGVTQTPRYLIKTRGQQVTLSCSPISGHRSVSWYQQTPGQGLQFLFEYFSETQRNKGNFPGRFSGRQFSNSRSEMNVSTLELGDSALYLCASSFGAGRNEQYFGPGTRLTVT.

The sample holds a few counts of this clonotype. The chain has TRBV24-1 and TRBJ2-1; D not certain. With 3 bases removed from V and 0 bases from J, the gap between germline ends came to 11 bases. This CDR3 region has 16 residues. Germline loops: CDR1 KGHDR, CDR2 SFDVKD. The CDR3 DNA reads as TGTGCCACCAGTGATAAGGTGACTCGCTCCTACAATGAGCAGTTCTTC. Translation gives CATSDKVTRSYNEQFF.

This clonotype was seen a single time. The rearrangement uses TRBV9 and TRBJ2-7, with 8 bases lining up with TRBD1. The CDR3 runs to 15 residues. Looked up from germline, CDR1 is SGDLS and CDR2 is YYNGEE. V shed 4 bases and J 6 bases; nucleotides not matched to a gene: 12. Written as DNA, the CDR3 is TGTGCCAGCAGCCCACCGGCGACAGGGGCCAGCGAGCAGTACTTC. Amino acids: CASSPPATGASEQYF.

This clonotype was counted a few times. DNA for the CDR3: TGTGCCAGCAGCCCCGAGGGGGATGACAGGGACAATGAGCAGTTCTTC. Translation: CASSPEGDDRDNEQFF. This chain links TRBV7-6 with TRBJ2-1, with TRBD1 matching 7 bases. Germline V gene data show CDR1 as SGHVS and CDR2 as FNYEAQ. The CDR3 extends over 16 amino acids. With 5 bases clipped from V and 5 bases from J, the junction kept 12 bases outside the gene matches.

This clonotype was detected ten times or more. This chain uses TRBV9 with TRBJ2-1, with a tentative D call TRBD2 (6 bases). Germline V gene sequence: CDR1 SGDLS, CDR2 YYNGEE. V was trimmed by 0 bases and J by 9 bases, leaving 16 bases between them. CDR3 size: 15 residues. The CDR3 reads CASSVVAGYNLEQFF. The CDR3 nucleotides are TGTGCCAGCAGCGTAGTTGCGGGGTACAATCTTGAGCAGTTCTTC.

The chain uses TRBV4-3 and TRBJ1-2; 7 bases map to TRBD1. Germline V gene lookup returns CDR1 LGHNA and CDR2 YSLEER. V lost 4 bases and J lost 3; bases outside the gene matches: 5. The length of the CDR3 is 14 residues. The CDR3 DNA sequence: TGCGCCAGCAGCCCCGACAGGGTGTACTATGGCTACACCTTC. Its protein product is CASSPDRVYYGYTF.

The J gene is TRBJ2-7, the V gene TRBV12-3 or TRBV12-4, with D perhaps TRBD1 (6 bases). V lost 6 bases and J 6 bases, leaving 18 bases between the germline ends. The CDR3 loop spans 14 amino acids. In nucleotides, the CDR3 is TGTGCCAGCAGCCGAGGGATGATAGGGGGCGAGCAGTACGTC. This encodes CASSRGMIGGEQYV.

This clonotype appeared a few times. The chain's CDR3 is CASSSSAEGSGAFF. The CDR3 nucleotides read TGTGCCAGCAGTTCGTCAGCCGAGGGTAGTGGAGCTTTCTTT. J is TRBJ1-1 and V is TRBV12-3 or TRBV12-4; D unclear. This CDR3 has 14 amino acids. Trimming removed 4 bases at V and 10 bases at J, with 19 bases between.

This clonotype was seen only a few times. V is TRBV7-8 and J is TRBJ2-5; D unresolved. V was trimmed by 2 bases and J by 4 bases, leaving 17 bases between them. The CDR3 covers 16 residues. Germline CDR1 is SGHVS and CDR2 is FQNEAQ. CDR3: CASSLWSSRASETQYF. The DNA for the CDR3 is TGTGCCAGCAGCTTATGGTCTAGTAGGGCGTCAGAGACCCAGTACTTC. Full variable domain (missing parts from reference TRBV7-8 and TRBJ2-5): GAGVSQSPRYKVAKRGQDVALRCDPISGHVSLFWYQQALGQGPEFLTYFQNEAQLDKSGLPSDRFFAERPEGSVSTLKIQRTQQEDSAVYLCASSLWSSRASETQYFGPGTRLLVL.

This clonotype was counted a few times. The V call is TRBV27, the J call TRBJ2-6, with TRBD1 matching 10 bases. Germline CDR1 and CDR2: MNHEY and SMNVEV (reference sequence). The CDR3 consists of 17 residues. The trim removed 5 bases at V and 3 bases at J, leaving 7 bases unmatched. Written as DNA, the CDR3 is TGTGCCAGCAGTACACGACAGGGGGCTGGTGGGGCCAACGTCCTGACTTTC. Amino acid sequence: CASSTRQGAGGANVLTF.

This clonotype was seen a handful of times. V and J are TRBV18 and TRBJ2-1, with 7 bases matching TRBD1. The CDR3 covers 15 residues. Unmatched junction bases numbered 14, after V lost 6 bases and J lost 9 bases. Germline V gene sequence: CDR1 KGHSH, CDR2 LQKENI. The CDR3 DNA reads as TGTGCCAGCTCGATAGACAGGGTGCTTCGTCCTGAGCAGTTCTTC. Translation: CASSIDRVLRPEQFF.

V is TRBV11-2 and J is TRBJ1-2, with 7 bases lining up with TRBD1. The CDR3 totals 16 residues. Germline lookup yields CDR1 SGHAT and CDR2 FQNNGV. V lost 5 bases and J lost 6; bases outside the gene matches: 15. The CDR3 DNA is TGTGCCAGCAGCCAACGCCGACAGGGTAGATCCCATGGCTACACCTTC. It yields the protein CASSQRRQGRSHGYTF.

In this sample, this clonotype is medium-sized. The chain recombines TRBV7-9 with TRBJ2-7, with a possible D match to TRBD1 (5 bases). With 1 base removed from V and 4 bases from J, the gap between germline ends came to 11 bases. CDR3 length: 14 amino acids. Germline V CDR1 and CDR2: SEHNR, FQNEAQ (reference sequence). CDR3 in DNA: TGTGCCAGCAGCTTAGGCCCAGGGCGTTACGAGCAGTACTTC. It codes for CASSLGPGRYEQYF. Full variable domain (remainder filled in from reference TRBV7-9 and TRBJ2-7): DTGVSQNPRHKITKRGQNVTFRCDPISEHNRLYWYRQTLGQGPEFLTYFQNEAQLEKSRLLSDRFSAERPKGSFSTLEIQRTEQGDSAMYLCASSLGPGRYEQYFGPGTRLTVT.

This chain uses TRBV7-2 with TRBJ1-1; a possible D gene is TRBD1 (5 bases). Trimming removed 5 bases from V and 1 base from J, with 17 bases in between. The germline V gene has CDR1 SGHTA and CDR2 FQGNSA. The CDR3 contains 16 residues. The CDR3 region has the DNA TGTGCCAGCAGCCCAGGGCGACGGAGAAAGAACACTGAAGCTTTCTTT. Translating it yields CASSPGRRRKNTEAFF.

This chain connects TRBV4-3 to TRBJ1-2; D is unclear. The CDR3 consists of 15 residues. V gave up 3 bases and J gave up 5 bases, with 16 bases separating them. Germline CDR1 and CDR2: LGHNA and YSLEER. The CDR3 DNA reads TGCGCCAGCAGCCAGGGCCGAGAGGATCCTTATGGCTACACCTTC. Residues: CASSQGREDPYGYTF.